The TCR beta chain under discussion was sequenced for a study of blood T cell repertoires in COVID-19. Overall study: The United States, Italy and Spain were the sources of the acute and convalescent COVID-19 samples. In each case, the material was cDNA or gDNA derived from T cells, B-cell-depleted T cells, or PBMCs.

V shed 0 bases and J shed 7 bases, with 13 bases lying between them. The CDR3 consists of 15 residues. Germline CDR1 SGHTA, CDR2 FQGNSA. In the original analysis: How many nucleated cells were present was estimated from reference gene primer amplification. Sequencing was performed with immunoSEQ multiplex PCR; in TCRdb, only in-frame clones are kept and a portion is missing. V and J calls and clone size come straight from that table; D and trimming were deduced from the DNA. Found here are about 130,000 clones, over 80% of them singletons; the top ten hold 1.9%. This chain joins TRBV7-2 and TRBJ2-1, with D possibly matching TRBD2 (5 bases). The origin of this receptor is a man between 70 and 80 years old with acute or convalescent COVID-19. Sequencing input: peripheral blood. The CDR3 spells CASSLASTRSNEQFF. CDR3 bases: TGTGCCAGCAGCTTAGCAAGTACTAGAAGTAATGAGCAGTTCTTC.